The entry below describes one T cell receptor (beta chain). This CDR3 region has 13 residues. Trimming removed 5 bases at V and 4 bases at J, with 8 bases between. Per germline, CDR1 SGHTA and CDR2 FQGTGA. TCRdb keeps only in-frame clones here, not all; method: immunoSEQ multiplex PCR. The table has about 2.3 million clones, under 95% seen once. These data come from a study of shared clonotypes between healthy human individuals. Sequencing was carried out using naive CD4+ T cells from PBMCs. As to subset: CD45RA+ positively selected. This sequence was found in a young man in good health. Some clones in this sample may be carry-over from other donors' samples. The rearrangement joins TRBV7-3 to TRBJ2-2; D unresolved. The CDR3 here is CASSPLATGELFF. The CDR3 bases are TGTGCCAGCAGCCCCTTAGCCACCGGGGAGCTGTTTTTT.